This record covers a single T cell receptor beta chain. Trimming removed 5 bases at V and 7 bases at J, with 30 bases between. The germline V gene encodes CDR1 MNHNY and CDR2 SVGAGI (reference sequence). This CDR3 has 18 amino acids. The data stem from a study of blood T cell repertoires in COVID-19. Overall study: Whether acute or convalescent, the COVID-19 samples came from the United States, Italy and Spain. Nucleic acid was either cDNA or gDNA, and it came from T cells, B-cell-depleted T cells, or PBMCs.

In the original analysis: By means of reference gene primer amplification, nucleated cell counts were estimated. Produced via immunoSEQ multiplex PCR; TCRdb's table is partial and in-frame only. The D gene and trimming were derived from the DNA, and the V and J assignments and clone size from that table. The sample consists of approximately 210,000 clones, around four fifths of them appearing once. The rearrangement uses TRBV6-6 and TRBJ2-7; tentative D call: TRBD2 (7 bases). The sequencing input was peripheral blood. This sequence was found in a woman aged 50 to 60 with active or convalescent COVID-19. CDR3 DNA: TGTGCCAGCAGTCATAAATTAGGGGCGGGGGCCTCCGAGGGAGAGCAGTACTTC. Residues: CASSHKLGAGASEGEQYF.